This TCR beta chain was identified in a study of cytomegalovirus exposure and HLA in healthy donors. The germline CDR1 and CDR2 sequences are MDHEN and SYDVKM. The CDR3 is 17 residues long. Unmatched junction bases numbered 13, after V lost 5 bases and J lost 3 bases. PCR involved 60 Vbeta and 13 Jbeta primers. Sequencing was performed with immunoSEQ multiplex PCR; in TCRdb, only in-frame clones are kept and a portion is missing. Of 200,000 to 250,000 clones in the sample, about 72% were seen once. The chain carries TRBV28 and TRBJ1-2, with 9 bases aligning to TRBD1. Sequencing was carried out using PBMCs. The TCR originated in a male donor in good health and CMV-seronegative. This chain's CDR3 is CASSLAGTGLVDYGYTF. The CDR3 region has the DNA TGTGCCAGCAGTCTCGCCGGGACAGGGTTGGTTGACTATGGCTACACCTTC.